The present T cell receptor (beta chain) was sequenced within a study of PD-1 blockade in classical Hodgkin lymphoma. Libraries were prepared by immunoSEQ multiplex PCR; TCRdb keeps only in-frame clonotypes and omits some of them. Of tens of thousands of clones detected, about 82% appear once; the ten largest clones hold under 9%. Study-level results: It was among complete responders that baseline diversity resembled that of newly diagnosed patients. Newly diagnosed patients were said to have less baseline TCR diversity than healthy donors did.

A remark on this clone: Its antigen is unidentified.

This CDR3 is 14 amino acids long. V lost 6 bases and J 5 bases, leaving 17 bases between the germline ends. Germline V gene sequence: CDR1 SGHDN, CDR2 FVKESK. Every one of the patients relapsed after autologous stem cell transplantation (brentuximab vedotin exposure was variable). Best responses fell into complete response, partial response or progressive disease. This TCR was sampled from a human donor with classical Hodgkin lymphoma. The chain joins TRBV14 to TRBJ2-7, with a tentative D call TRBD1 (6 bases). The sample here was peripheral blood mononuclear cells (PBMCs), taken before the second cycle of nivolumab. The CDR3 sequence is CASRDSGLIHEQYF. CDR3 coding DNA: TGTGCCAGCAGGGACAGCGGATTAATTCACGAGCAGTACTTC.